This T cell receptor beta chain was identified in a study of HIV-infected patients and healthy controls. Study results and caveats: Healthy controls carried many MAIT alpha-chain CDR3s, while HIV+ repertoires had few.

This clonotype occurred a few times. What it binds is not known. About 500 ng RNA was reverse transcribed with alpha and beta constant-region primers. Each of the alpha and beta chains got its own library through chain-specific third strand synthesis with indices. Each molecule carried a 12-nucleotide identifier made of two joined random hexamers added before amplification. TCRdb called the 5' RACE reads again in MiXCR, with one record for every CDR3 protein. This repertoire shows 4,300 or so distinct CDR3 sequences, about an eighth found once; its top ten account for 11% to 15%. The CDR3 is 12 residues long. Germline CDR1 and CDR2: GTSNPN and SVGIG (reference sequence). V lost 4 bases to trimming and J lost 3 bases, with 10 bases between them. The repertoire came from unfractionated whole blood and reflected all unsorted peripheral T cells.

Sequencing was performed on blood, taken before antiretroviral therapy. This chain joins TRBV30 and TRBJ2-7, with a possible D match to TRBD2 (6 bases). The TCR originated in an adult with HIV infection. As DNA, the CDR3 is TGTGCCTGGAATCACGGGGGCTACGAGCAGTACTTC. This sequence encodes CAWNHGGYEQYF.